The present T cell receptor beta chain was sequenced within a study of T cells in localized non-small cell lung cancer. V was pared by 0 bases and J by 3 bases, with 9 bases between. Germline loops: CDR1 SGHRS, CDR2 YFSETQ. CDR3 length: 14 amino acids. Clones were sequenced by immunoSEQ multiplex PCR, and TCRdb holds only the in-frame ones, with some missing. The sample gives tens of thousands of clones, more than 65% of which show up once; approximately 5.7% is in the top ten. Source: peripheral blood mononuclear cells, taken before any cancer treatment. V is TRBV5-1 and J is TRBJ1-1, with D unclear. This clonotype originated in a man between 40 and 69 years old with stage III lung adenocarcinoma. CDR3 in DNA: TGCGCCAGCAGCTTGGACAGCTCAGACACTGAAGCTTTCTTT. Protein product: CASSLDSSDTEAFF.